This T cell receptor (beta chain) emerged from a study of OX40 agonist ivuxolimab in advanced cancers. The wider study: Patients were 82.7% male with ages about 23 to 90, mean 60.

Germline-derived CDR1 and CDR2 are MNHEY and SVGAGI. This CDR3 region has 15 residues. V lost 4 bases, J lost 0 bases, and 10 bases lay in between. Patients who had autoimmune disease history or got systemic immunosuppression were left out. Generated by immunoSEQ multiplex PCR, the TCRdb table keeps only in-frame clones and is missing some. The sample has 55,000 to 80,000 clones; approximately 84% are singletons. The chain employs TRBV6-5 and TRBJ1-5; D is perhaps TRBD1 (6 bases). The sequence was obtained from an adult with an advanced solid tumor such as melanoma, head and neck, liver or kidney cancer. Sample: CD4+ or CD8+ T cells sorted from blood, taken in a trial of the OX40 agonist ivuxolimab. The CDR3 loop reads CASSLNRDSNQPQHF. In DNA, the CDR3 is TGTGCCAGCAGTTTAAACAGGGATAGCAATCAGCCCCAGCATTTT.